These 14 T cell receptor beta chains were all obtained from the same sample, sequenced in a study of cytomegalovirus exposure and HLA in healthy donors. PCR primers comprised 60 Vbeta and 13 Jbeta primers. TCRdb keeps only in-frame clones here, not all; method: immunoSEQ multiplex PCR. The sample has more than 140,000 clones, roughly 80% seen once; the top ten hold approximately 6.1%. The sample comprised PBMCs. Source of these receptors: a man aged 30 to 39 in good health and CMV-seropositive.

The V gene is TRBV7-8, the J gene TRBJ2-7; 9 bases are a match to TRBD1. The CDR3 spans 15 residues. Losses at the gene ends were 5 bases for V and 1 base for J; bases not matched to a gene: 6. Germline V gives CDR1 SGHVS, CDR2 FQNEAQ. DNA for the CDR3: TGTGCCAGCAGCAACACAGGGGGCGCGTCCTACGAGCAGTACTTC. Its translation is CASSNTGGASYEQYF.

This chain uses TRBV7-8 with TRBJ2-7; 8 bases map to TRBD1. V lost 4 bases and J lost 7; bases outside the gene matches: 6. The CDR3 is 13 residues long. Per the germline V gene, CDR1 is SGHVS and CDR2 is FQNEAQ. As DNA, the CDR3 is TGTGCCAGCAGCTCGGACAGGGCCAGAGAGCAGTACTTC. This encodes CASSSDRAREQYF.

This clone has only a few counts. The chain carries TRBV18 and TRBJ1-2; D might be TRBD1 (5 bases). Germline CDR1 and CDR2: KGHSH and LQKENI. CDR3 size: 14 residues. V lost 2 bases and J lost 2, with 9 bases in between. The CDR3 nucleotides read TGTGCCAGCTCACCAAACCGACAGAACTATGGCTACACCTTC. Translation: CASSPNRQNYGYTF. Full variable domain (remainder filled in from reference TRBV18 and TRBJ1-2): NAGVMQNPRHLVRRRGQEARLRCSPMKGHSHVYWYRQLPEEGLKFMVYLQKENIIDESGMPKERFSAEFPKEGPSILRIQQVVRGDSAAYFCASSPNRQNYGYTFGSGTRLTVV.

The V and J genes are TRBV6-6 and TRBJ2-2; 13 bases map to TRBD2. The CDR3 runs to 16 residues. V was clipped by 4 bases and J by 4 bases; unmatched bases: 3. Germline V lookup: CDR1 MNHNY, CDR2 SVGAGI (reference sequence). DNA of the CDR3: TGTGCCAGCAGTTTCGGACTAGCGGGAGTCACCGGGGAGCTGTTTTTT. Translating gives CASSFGLAGVTGELFF.

The chain links TRBV18 to TRBJ2-1; 11 positions match TRBD2. V trimming: 6 bases; J trimming: 7 bases; junction bases outside the gene matches: 8. This CDR3 region has 15 residues. Per the germline V gene, CDR1 is KGHSH and CDR2 is LQKENI. CDR3 region: CASSPTSGGRNEQFF. CDR3 bases: TGTGCCAGCTCCCCAACTAGCGGGGGTAGGAATGAGCAGTTCTTC.

This chain joins TRBV15 and TRBJ1-1; D is unclear. The V end was cut by 1 base, the J end by 1 base, with 4 bases between. There are 13 residues in the CDR3. Per the germline V gene, CDR1 is LNHNV and CDR2 is YYDKDF (reference sequence). Written as DNA, the CDR3 is TGTGCCACCAGCAGAGGCAGGAACACTGAAGCTTTCTTT. Its translation: CATSRGRNTEAFF.

The rearrangement uses TRBV28 and TRBJ2-1; 8 bases fit TRBD1. CDR1 MDHEN and CDR2 SYDVKM come from the germline V gene. V lost 2 bases to trimming and J lost 5 bases; unmatched junction nucleotides: 2. CDR3 length equals 14 residues. The CDR3 DNA is TGTGCCAGCAGTTTAGGGACAGGCCACAATGAGCAGTTCTTC. Translation: CASSLGTGHNEQFF.

This sequence joins TRBV6-5 and TRBJ1-5; 9 nucleotides line up with TRBD1. V dropped 5 bases and J dropped 6; count of bases not matched to a gene: 8. The CDR3 extends over 15 amino acids. CDR1 and CDR2 from the germline V gene are MNHEY and SVGAGI. DNA for the CDR3: TGTGCCAGCAGTAGGACCGGGACAGGGAGTCAGCCCCAGCATTTT. This encodes CASSRTGTGSQPQHF.

V is TRBV28 and J is TRBJ2-7, with 9 bases lining up with TRBD1. CDR3 length equals 16 residues. V lost 6 bases and J lost 0; bases outside the gene matches: 9. Germline V gives CDR1 MDHEN, CDR2 SYDVKM. CDR3 region: CASRPGQGLSSYEQYF. CDR3 in DNA: TGTGCCAGCAGACCGGGACAGGGTTTAAGCTCCTACGAGCAGTACTTC.

This rearrangement joins TRBV10-3 to TRBJ2-7, with 8 bases lining up with TRBD1. The CDR3 sequence is 15 residues long. Unmatched junction bases numbered 9, after V lost 6 bases and J lost 2 bases. Germline CDR1 is ENHRY and CDR2 is SYGVKD. The CDR3 sequence: CAIRQDRAGPYEQYF. CDR3 DNA: TGTGCCATCAGACAGGACAGGGCGGGCCCCTACGAGCAGTACTTC.

The chain uses TRBV9 and TRBJ2-5, with a possible D match to TRBD1 (6 bases). V lost 4 bases and J 7 bases, leaving 14 bases between the germline ends. This CDR3 is built from 13 residues. CDR1 SGDLS and CDR2 YYNGEE come from the germline V gene. CDR3 bases: TGTGCCAGCAGCCCCCCCATCAGGGGGACCCAGTACTTC. It is translated as CASSPPIRGTQYF.

The J gene is TRBJ1-4, the V gene TRBV25-1; 10 bases are a match to TRBD1. The CDR3 is 17 residues long. Per the germline V gene, CDR1 is MGHDK and CDR2 is SYGVNS. V shed 2 bases, J shed 8 bases, and the junction held 11 bases outside the gene matches. The chain's CDR3 is CASSEQTGGAGSEKLFF. In nucleotides, the CDR3 is TGTGCCAGCAGTGAACAGACAGGGGGCGCGGGGTCCGAAAAACTGTTTTTT.

The gene calls are TRBV5-1 and TRBJ2-2; 8 bases fit TRBD1. CDR3 length: 14 residues. From germline, CDR1 is SGHRS and CDR2 YFSETQ. J gave up 1 base and V 5 bases, and 1 base lay outside the gene matches. CDR3 nucleotide sequence: TGCGCCAGCAGTGGACAGGGGAACACCGGGGAGCTGTTTTTT. It yields the protein CASSGQGNTGELFF.

This clone appeared a single time. The chain uses TRBV19 and TRBJ2-1; D unclear. CDR3 length: 16 amino acids. V lost 3 bases and J lost 2, with 14 bases in between. Germline lookup yields CDR1 LNHDA and CDR2 SQIVND (reference sequence). CDR3 residues: CASSMAGLSTYNEQFF. The CDR3 DNA follows: TGTGCCAGTAGTATGGCTGGTCTGTCGACCTACAATGAGCAGTTCTTC.